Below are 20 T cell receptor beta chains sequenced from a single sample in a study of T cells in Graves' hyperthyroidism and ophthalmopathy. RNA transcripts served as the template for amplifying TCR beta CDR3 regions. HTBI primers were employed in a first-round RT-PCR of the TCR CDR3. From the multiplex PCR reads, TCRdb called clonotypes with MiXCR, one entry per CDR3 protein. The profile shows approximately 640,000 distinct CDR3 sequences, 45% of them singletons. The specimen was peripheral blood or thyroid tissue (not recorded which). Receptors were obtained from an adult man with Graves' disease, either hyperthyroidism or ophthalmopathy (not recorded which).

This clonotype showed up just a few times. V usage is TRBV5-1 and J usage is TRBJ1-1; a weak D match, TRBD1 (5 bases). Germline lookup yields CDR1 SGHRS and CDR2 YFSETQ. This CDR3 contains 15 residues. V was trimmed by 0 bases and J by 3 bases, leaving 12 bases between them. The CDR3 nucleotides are TGCGCCAGCAGCTTGGTTTTGGGGACGCACACTGAAGCTTTCTTT. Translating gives CASSLVLGTHTEAFF.

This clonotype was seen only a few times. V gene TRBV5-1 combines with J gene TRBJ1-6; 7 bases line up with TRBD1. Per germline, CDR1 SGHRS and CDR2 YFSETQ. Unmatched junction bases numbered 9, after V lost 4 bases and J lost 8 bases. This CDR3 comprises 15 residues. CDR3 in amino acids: CASSPGGQGDSPLHF. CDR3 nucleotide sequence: TGCGCCAGCAGCCCGGGCGGCCAGGGGGATTCACCCCTCCACTTT.

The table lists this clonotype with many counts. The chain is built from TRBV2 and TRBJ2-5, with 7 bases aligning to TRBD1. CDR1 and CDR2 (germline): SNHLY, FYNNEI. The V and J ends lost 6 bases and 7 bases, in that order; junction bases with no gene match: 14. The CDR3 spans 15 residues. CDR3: CASSQGQNLGGTQYF. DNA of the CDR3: TGTGCCAGCAGCCAGGGACAGAACCTTGGCGGGACCCAGTACTTC.

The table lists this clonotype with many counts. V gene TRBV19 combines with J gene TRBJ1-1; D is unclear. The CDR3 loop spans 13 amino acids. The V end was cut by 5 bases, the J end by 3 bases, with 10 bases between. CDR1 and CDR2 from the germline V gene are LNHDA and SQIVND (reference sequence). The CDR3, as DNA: TGTGCCAGTAGTTTAGCCACCTACACTGAAGCTTTCTTT. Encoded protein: CASSLATYTEAFF. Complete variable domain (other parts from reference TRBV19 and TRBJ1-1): DGGITQSPKYLFRKEGQNVTLSCEQNLNHDAMYWYRQDPGQGLRLIYYSQIVNDFQKGDIAEGYSVSREKKESFPLTVTSAQKNPTAFYLCASSLATYTEAFFGQGTRLTVV.

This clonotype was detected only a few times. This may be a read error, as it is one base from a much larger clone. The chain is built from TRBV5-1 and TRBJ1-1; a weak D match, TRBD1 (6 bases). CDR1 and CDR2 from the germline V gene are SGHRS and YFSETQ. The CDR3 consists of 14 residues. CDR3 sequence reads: CASSETGLYTEAFF. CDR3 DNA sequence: TGTGCCAGCAGCGAAACAGGGTTGTACACTGAAGCTTTCTTT.

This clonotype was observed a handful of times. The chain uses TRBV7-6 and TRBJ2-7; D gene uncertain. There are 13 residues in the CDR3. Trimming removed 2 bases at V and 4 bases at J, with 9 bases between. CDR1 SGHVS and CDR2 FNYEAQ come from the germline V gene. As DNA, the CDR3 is TGTGCCAGCAGCTTAAGTTCCAGATACGAGCAGTACTTC. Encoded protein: CASSLSSRYEQYF.

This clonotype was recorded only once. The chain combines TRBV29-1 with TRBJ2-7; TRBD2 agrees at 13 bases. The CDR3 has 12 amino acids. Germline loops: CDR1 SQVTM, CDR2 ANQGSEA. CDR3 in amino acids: CTAGTSGNEQYF. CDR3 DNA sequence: TGCACCGCCGGGACTAGCGGGAACGAGCAGTACTTC.

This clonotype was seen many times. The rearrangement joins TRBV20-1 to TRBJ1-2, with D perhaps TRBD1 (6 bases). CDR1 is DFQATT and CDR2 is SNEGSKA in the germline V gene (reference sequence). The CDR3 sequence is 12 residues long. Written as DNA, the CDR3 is TGCACTCTAGGGGGGGGGGCAGGTGGCTACACCTTC. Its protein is CTLGGGAGGYTF.

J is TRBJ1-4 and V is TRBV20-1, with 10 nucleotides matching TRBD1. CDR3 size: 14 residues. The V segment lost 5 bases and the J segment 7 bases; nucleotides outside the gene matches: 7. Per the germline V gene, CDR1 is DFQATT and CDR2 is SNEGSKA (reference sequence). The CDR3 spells CSARPGQGFEKLFF. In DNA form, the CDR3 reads TGCAGTGCTCGTCCGGGACAGGGGTTTGAAAAACTGTTTTTT.

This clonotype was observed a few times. CDR3 sequence reads: CASSLDVTANYGYTF. CDR3 DNA sequence: TGTGCCAGCAGCTTAGATGTCACGGCGAACTATGGCTACACCTTC. This chain uses TRBV7-9 with TRBJ1-2; D remains unclear. Germline loops: CDR1 SEHNR, CDR2 FQNEAQ (reference sequence). V lost 1 base and J lost 2, with 11 bases in between. This CDR3 is built from 15 residues.

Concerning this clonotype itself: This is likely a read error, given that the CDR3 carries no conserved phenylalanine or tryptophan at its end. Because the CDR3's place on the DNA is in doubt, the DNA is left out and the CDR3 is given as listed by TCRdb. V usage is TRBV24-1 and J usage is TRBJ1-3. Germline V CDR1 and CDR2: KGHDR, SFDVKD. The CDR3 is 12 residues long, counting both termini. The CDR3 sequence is CATSVTERLTNT.

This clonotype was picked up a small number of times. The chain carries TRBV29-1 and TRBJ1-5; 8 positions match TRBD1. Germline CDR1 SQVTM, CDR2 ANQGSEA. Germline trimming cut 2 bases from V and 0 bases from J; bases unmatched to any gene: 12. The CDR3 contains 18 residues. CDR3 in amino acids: CSVESFDRGPYSNQPQHF. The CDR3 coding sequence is TGCAGCGTTGAAAGCTTCGACAGGGGACCTTATAGCAATCAGCCCCAGCATTTT.

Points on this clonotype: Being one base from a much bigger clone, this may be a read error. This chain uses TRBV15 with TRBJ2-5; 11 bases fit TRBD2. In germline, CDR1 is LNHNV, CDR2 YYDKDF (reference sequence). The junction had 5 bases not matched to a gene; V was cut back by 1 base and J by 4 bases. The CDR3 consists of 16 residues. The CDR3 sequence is CATSRAALAGGETQYF. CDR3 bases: TGTGCCACCAGCAGAGCGGCGCTAGCGGGGGGAGAGACCCAGTACTTC.

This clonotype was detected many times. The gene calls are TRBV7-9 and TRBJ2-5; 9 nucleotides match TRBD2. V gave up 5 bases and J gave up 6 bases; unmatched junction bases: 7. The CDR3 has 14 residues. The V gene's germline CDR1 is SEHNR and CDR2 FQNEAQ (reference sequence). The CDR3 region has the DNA TGTGCCAGCAGCCCCGGGACTAGCCGGAAGACCCAGTACTTC. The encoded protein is CASSPGTSRKTQYF.

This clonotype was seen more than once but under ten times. Here the CDR3 DNA reads TGCGCCAGCAGCTTGGTGCCCACTAACTATGGCTACACCTTC. Translation: CASSLVPTNYGYTF. The chain couples TRBV5-1 to TRBJ1-2, with unresolved D. V gave up 0 bases and J gave up 0 bases, with 6 bases separating them. Germline V gene lookup returns CDR1 SGHRS and CDR2 YFSETQ. There are 14 residues in the CDR3.

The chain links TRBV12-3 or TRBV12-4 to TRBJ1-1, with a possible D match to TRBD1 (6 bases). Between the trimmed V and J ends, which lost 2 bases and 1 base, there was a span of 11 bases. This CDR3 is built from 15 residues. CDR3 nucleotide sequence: TGTGCCAGCAGTTTACTACAGGGCCAGAACACTGAAGCTTTCTTT. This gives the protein CASSLLQGQNTEAFF.

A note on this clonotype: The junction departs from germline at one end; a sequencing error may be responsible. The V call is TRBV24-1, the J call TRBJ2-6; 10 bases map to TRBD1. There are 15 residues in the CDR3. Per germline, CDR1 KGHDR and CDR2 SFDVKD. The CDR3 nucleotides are TGTGCCACCAGTGACTCTTGGACAGGGGGCAACGTCCTGACTTTC. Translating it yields CATSDSWTGGNVLTF.

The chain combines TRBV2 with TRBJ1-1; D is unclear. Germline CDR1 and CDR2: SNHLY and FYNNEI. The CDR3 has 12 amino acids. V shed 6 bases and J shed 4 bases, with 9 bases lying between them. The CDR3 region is CASRKMRTEAFF. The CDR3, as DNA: TGTGCCAGCAGAAAGATGCGCACTGAAGCTTTCTTT.

The CDR3 nucleotides read TGTGCCAGCAGTGAAGCGCTAGGTAATAGCAATCAGCCCCAGCATTTT. It is translated as CASSEALGNSNQPQHF. The chain has TRBV2 and TRBJ1-5; unclear D gene. The CDR3 is 16 amino acids. Germline CDR1 reads SNHLY; CDR2 reads FYNNEI. V shed 0 bases and J shed 0 bases, with 9 bases lying between them.

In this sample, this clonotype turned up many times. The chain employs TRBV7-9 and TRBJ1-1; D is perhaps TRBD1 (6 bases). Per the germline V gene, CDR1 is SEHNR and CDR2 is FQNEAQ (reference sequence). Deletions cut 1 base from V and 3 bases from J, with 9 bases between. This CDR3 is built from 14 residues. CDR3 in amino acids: CASSLGQGYTEAFF. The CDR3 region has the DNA TGTGCCAGCAGCTTAGGCCAGGGGTACACTGAAGCTTTCTTT.